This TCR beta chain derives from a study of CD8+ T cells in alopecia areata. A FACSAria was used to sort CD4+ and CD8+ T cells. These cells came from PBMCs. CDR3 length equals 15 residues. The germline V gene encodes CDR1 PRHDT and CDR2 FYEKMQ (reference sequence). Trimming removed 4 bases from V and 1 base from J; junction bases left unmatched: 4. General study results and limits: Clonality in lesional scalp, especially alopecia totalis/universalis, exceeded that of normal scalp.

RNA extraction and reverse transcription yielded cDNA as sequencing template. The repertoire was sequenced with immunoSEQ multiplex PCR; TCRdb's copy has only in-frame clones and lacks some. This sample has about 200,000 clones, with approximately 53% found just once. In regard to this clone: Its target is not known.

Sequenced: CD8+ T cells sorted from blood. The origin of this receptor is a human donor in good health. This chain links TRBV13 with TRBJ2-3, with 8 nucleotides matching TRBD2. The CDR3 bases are TGTGCCAGCAGCTCCCCGGGGGGGGGCACAGATACGCAGTATTTT. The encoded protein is CASSSPGGGTDTQYF.